This TCR beta chain was identified in a study of blood T cell repertoires in COVID-19. Study-wide context: Sources were T cells, B-cell-depleted T cells, or PBMCs; the material itself was cDNA or gDNA.

Sequencing was performed with immunoSEQ multiplex PCR; in TCRdb, only in-frame clones are kept and a portion is missing. The data show about 55,000 clones, about four fifths seen once. Trimming removed 1 base from V and 1 base from J; junction bases left unmatched: 5. The CDR3 contains 15 residues. CDR1 SQVTM and CDR2 ANQGSEA come from the germline V gene. Source material: peripheral blood. The sequence derives from a human donor in a cohort sampled during active or convalescent COVID-19. The chain has TRBV29-1 and TRBJ2-3; TRBD1 matches at 7 bases. CDR3 protein: CSVEGPGGGTDTQYF. CDR3 nucleotide sequence: TGCAGCGTTGAAGGTCCAGGGGGAGGCACAGATACGCAGTATTTT.